Listed here are 10 T cell receptor beta chains from one sample, sequenced in a study of vaccination and CD4 T cells after COVID-19. MiXCR, applied by TCRdb to the PCR reads, yields one record per CDR3 protein. Among roughly 19,000 distinct CDR3 sequences listed, roughly 62% were seen once. Sequencing used CD4+ T cells from blood, obtained after SARS-CoV-2 vaccination. The receptors stem from a human donor who had recovered from COVID-19.

The chain links TRBV24-1 to TRBJ2-1, with a weak D call TRBD2 (6 bases). In germline, CDR1 is KGHDR, CDR2 SFDVKD. CDR3 size: 16 residues. V was shortened by 2 bases and J by 3 bases, with 13 bases between the two germline ends. In DNA, the CDR3 is TGTGCCACCAGTGATTGGGACTCGATAAACTACAATGAGCAGTTCTTC. It codes for CATSDWDSINYNEQFF.

This clonotype was observed a single time. This rearrangement joins TRBV7-8 to TRBJ2-3, with D possibly being TRBD2 (6 bases). Germline assignment: CDR1 SGHVS and CDR2 FQNEAQ. The V and J ends lost 2 bases and 0 bases respectively, with 18 bases between them. The CDR3 has 18 amino acids. In DNA form, the CDR3 reads TGTGCCAGCAGCTTACCACGGACTACCCTAAGAAGCACAGATACGCAGTATTTT. It translates to CASSLPRTTLRSTDTQYF.

The gene calls are TRBV20-1 and TRBJ1-4; D might be TRBD1 (6 bases). Trimming left V 4 bases short and J 4 bases short, with 7 bases between. Germline loops: CDR1 DFQATT, CDR2 SNEGSKA (reference sequence). CDR3 length: 12 residues. In DNA, the CDR3 is TGCAGTGCTAAAGGGGGTAATGAAAAACTGTTTTTT. This codes for CSAKGGNEKLFF.

V gene TRBV7-9 combines with J gene TRBJ2-4, with 7 bases identical to TRBD1. The junction had 7 bases not matched to a gene; V was cut back by 2 bases and J by 9 bases. Per germline, CDR1 SEHNR and CDR2 FQNEAQ (reference sequence). The CDR3 spans 14 residues. Written as DNA, the CDR3 is TGTGCCAGCAGCTTAACAGGGGATTCAAGCATTCAGTACTTC. Translation: CASSLTGDSSIQYF.

The chain joins TRBV6-2 or TRBV6-3 to TRBJ2-7; D unresolved. Trimming pared 8 bases from V and 4 bases from J, leaving 15 bases between. This CDR3 region has 13 residues. In germline, CDR1 is MNHEY, CDR2 SVGEGT. The CDR3 region is CASRSSNRYEQYF. CDR3 nucleotide sequence: TGTGCCAGCCGGTCTTCAAACAGATACGAGCAGTACTTC.

The chain has TRBV28 and TRBJ2-6; the D gene is possibly TRBD1 (5 bases). V gave up 4 bases and J gave up 2 bases, with 12 bases separating them. Per germline, CDR1 MDHEN and CDR2 SYDVKM. This CDR3 comprises 16 residues. The CDR3 DNA sequence: TGTGCCAGCAGTTCCCCTGGCAGGGCTGGGGCCAACGTCCTGACTTTC. Protein product: CASSSPGRAGANVLTF.

This sequence joins TRBV12-3 or TRBV12-4 and TRBJ2-7; no definite D call. This CDR3 has 14 amino acids. The V gene lost 1 base and the J gene lost 3 bases, with 10 bases spanning the gap. For the CDR3, the DNA is TGTGCCAGCAGTTTAGGTTGGCAGAGCTACGAGCAGTACTTC. Protein product: CASSLGWQSYEQYF.

The chain has TRBV7-6 and TRBJ2-2, with D uncertain. This CDR3 comprises 13 residues. In germline, CDR1 is SGHVS, CDR2 FNYEAQ. V was pared by 5 bases and J by 6 bases, with 10 bases between. CDR3 DNA sequence: TGTGCCAGCAGCCCGCAAAGGGCCGGGGAGCTGTTTTTT. As protein: CASSPQRAGELFF.

The chain is built from TRBV5-1 and TRBJ2-7; D uncertain. The CDR3 runs to 14 residues. Germline values: CDR1 SGHRS, CDR2 YFSETQ. V lost 4 bases to trimming and J lost 1 base, with 12 bases between them. In DNA, the CDR3 is TGCGCCAGCAGCCCGTTGCTGGGTTCCTACGAGCAGTACTTC. It specifies CASSPLLGSYEQYF.

This clonotype occurred a few times. The J gene is TRBJ1-1, the V gene TRBV20-1, with D maybe TRBD1 (5 bases). V gave up 4 bases and J gave up 4 bases, with 7 bases separating them. CDR1 is DFQATT, CDR2 SNEGSKA, per germline (reference sequence). The CDR3 runs 11 residues. CDR3 sequence reads: CSANGGTEAFF. In DNA, the CDR3 is TGCAGTGCTAACGGGGGCACTGAAGCTTTCTTT.